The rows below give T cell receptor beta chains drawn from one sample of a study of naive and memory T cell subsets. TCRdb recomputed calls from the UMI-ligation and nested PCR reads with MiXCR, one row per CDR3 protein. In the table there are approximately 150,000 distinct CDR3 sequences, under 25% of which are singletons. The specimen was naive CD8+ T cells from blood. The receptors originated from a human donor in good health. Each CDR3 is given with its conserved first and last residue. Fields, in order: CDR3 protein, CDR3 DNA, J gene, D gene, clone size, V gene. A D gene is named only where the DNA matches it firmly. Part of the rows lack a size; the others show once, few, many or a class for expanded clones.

CASSLWGLNTEAFF,TGTGCCAGCAGCTTGTGGGGATTGAACACTGAAGCTTTCTTT,TRBJ1-1,-,-,TRBV5-5
CASSQVSTDTQYF,TGCGCCAGCAGCCAAGTCAGCACAGATACGCAGTATTTT,TRBJ2-3,-,many,TRBV4-3
CASSLRQARNEQFF,TGTGCCAGCAGTTTAAGACAGGCTCGGAATGAGCAGTTCTTC,TRBJ2-1,-,-,TRBV28
CASSQDALQFPPNEKLFF,TGCGCCAGCAGCCAAGATGCCCTACAGTTCCCACCTAATGAAAAATTGTTTTTT,TRBJ1-4,-,few,TRBV4-3
CSTITGSGLFYEQYF,TGCAGCACAATTACAGGGTCGGGCCTTTTCTACGAGCAGTACTTC,TRBJ2-7,-,-,TRBV29-1
CASSPGTSGNEQFF,TGTGCCAGCTCACCCGGGACTAGCGGGAATGAGCAGTTCTTC,TRBJ2-1,TRBD2,many,TRBV12-3/TRBV12-4
CSVEGRTGGVKFF,TGCAGCGTTGAAGGCAGGACAGGGGGCGTGAAGTTCTTC,TRBJ2-1,TRBD1,few,TRBV29-1
CASSDDILAEAFF,TGTGCCAGCAGTGATGACATCTTAGCTGAAGCTTTCTTT,TRBJ1-1,-,few,TRBV2
CASSPYLTGPEAFF,TGCGCCAGCAGCCCCTACTTAACAGGGCCTGAAGCTTTCTTT,TRBJ1-1,-,-,TRBV5-1
CSVVPGQGFGYGYTF,TGCAGCGTTGTGCCGGGACAGGGGTTCGGCTATGGCTACACCTTC,TRBJ1-2,TRBD1,-,TRBV29-1
CASSQNSRNEQFF,TGCGCCAGCAGCCAAAATAGCCGTAATGAGCAGTTCTTC,TRBJ2-1,-,few,TRBV4-1
CASSQDRGGEKLFF,TGCGCCAGCAGCCAAGACAGGGGTGGTGAAAAACTGTTTTTT,TRBJ1-4,-,few,TRBV4-1
CASSQDYGGGGGEAFF,TGCGCCAGCAGCCAAGATTATGGAGGGGGAGGTGGTGAAGCTTTCTTT,TRBJ1-1,-,-,TRBV4-3
CASGNSNEKLFF,TGTGCCAGCGGGAACTCAAATGAAAAACTGTTTTTT,TRBJ1-4,-,-,TRBV6-5
CASSLDGNEQYF,TGTGCCAGCAGCTTGGACGGAAACGAGCAGTACTTC,TRBJ2-7,-,few,TRBV5-6
CASSAPRTGEAFF,TGTGCCAGCAGCGCGCCTCGTACAGGGGAGGCTTTCTTT,TRBJ1-1,TRBD1,-,TRBV9
CASTRRDRGGEQYF,TGTGCCAGCACTCGCCGGGACAGGGGTGGTGAGCAGTACTTC,TRBJ2-7,TRBD1,-,TRBV6-6
CASSPRTGSSYNEQFF,TGTGCCAGCAGCCCTCGGACAGGGAGCTCCTACAATGAGCAGTTCTTC,TRBJ2-1,TRBD1,few,TRBV11-3
CASSPTGLAGTDTQYF,TGTGCCAGCAGCCCTACGGGACTAGCGGGCACAGATACGCAGTATTTT,TRBJ2-3,TRBD2,-,TRBV28
CASIAGDSNEQFF,TGTGCCAGCATAGCGGGAGACAGCAATGAGCAGTTCTTC,TRBJ2-1,TRBD2,-,TRBV2
CASSYTSSTDTQYF,TGTGCCAGCAGTTACACGTCTAGCACAGATACGCAGTATTTT,TRBJ2-3,-,few,TRBV6-5
CASSQNSDQQYF,TGTGCCAGCAGCCAGAACAGCGATCAGCAGTACTTC,TRBJ2-7,-,few,TRBV5-5
CASSQDCQGCGNQPQHF,TGTGCCAGCAGCCAAGATTGCCAGGGTTGCGGCAATCAGCCCCAGCATTTT,TRBJ1-5,-,few,TRBV3-1
CANSGRVIEGEQFF,TGCGCGAACAGCGGGAGAGTAATTGAAGGTGAGCAGTTCTTC,TRBJ2-1,TRBD2,many,TRBV10-1
CASSLGAPSGRTYEQYF,TGCGCCAGCAGCTTGGGGGCCCCTAGCGGGAGAACGTACGAGCAGTACTTC,TRBJ2-7,TRBD2,few,TRBV5-1
CASSQDGGSNQPQHF,TGCGCCAGCAGCCAAGATGGCGGGAGCAATCAGCCCCAGCATTTT,TRBJ1-5,-,many,TRBV4-3
CASSEYFSTDTQYF,TGTGCCAGCAGTGAATATTTCAGCACAGATACGCAGTATTTT,TRBJ2-3,-,-,TRBV25-1
CASTPTGSFDEQFF,TGTGCCAGCACACCGACAGGGTCTTTCGATGAGCAGTTCTTC,TRBJ2-1,TRBD1,few,TRBV28
CASSRYRGPTMMDYGYTF,TGTGCCAGCAGTCGCTACAGGGGCCCTACGATGATGGACTATGGCTACACCTTC,TRBJ1-2,TRBD1,few,TRBV27
CASSPTRNTGELFF,TGTGCCAGCAGCCCGACACGAAACACCGGGGAGCTGTTTTTT,TRBJ2-2,-,few,TRBV5-6
CASSPRTLGGETQYF,TGTGCCAGCAGCCCCCGGACTCTCGGCGGGGAGACCCAGTACTTC,TRBJ2-5,-,-,TRBV5-6
CASSKIDSYSNQPQHF,TGTGCCAGCAGCAAAATAGACAGTTATAGCAATCAGCCCCAGCATTTT,TRBJ1-5,-,-,TRBV28
CATSRDGVAGLDTEAFF,TGTGCCACCAGCAGAGATGGGGTCGCAGGGCTGGACACTGAAGCTTTCTTT,TRBJ1-1,-,-,TRBV15
CATGGKANYGYTF,TGTGCCACCGGGGGAAAAGCTAACTATGGCTACACCTTC,TRBJ1-2,-,-,TRBV15
CASSVGDAYEQYF,TGTGCCAGCAGCGTAGGGGATGCCTACGAGCAGTACTTC,TRBJ2-7,-,-,TRBV9
CSVKLEGSGANVLTF,TGCAGCGTTAAGTTGGAGGGCTCTGGGGCCAACGTCCTGACTTTC,TRBJ2-6,-,few,TRBV29-1
CASSLPGPNYEQYF,TGTGCCAGCAGTTTACCGGGGCCGAACTACGAGCAGTACTTC,TRBJ2-7,-,few,TRBV27
CASSREIRLDTQYF,TGTGCCAGCAGTCGGGAGATTAGGTTGGATACGCAGTATTTT,TRBJ2-3,-,few,TRBV28
CSGSLAGGPYEQFF,TGCAGCGGCAGTCTAGCGGGAGGGCCCTATGAGCAGTTCTTC,TRBJ2-1,TRBD2,-,TRBV29-1